A selection of T cell receptor beta chains follows, all from one sample in a study of HIV-infected children after antiretroviral therapy interruption. TCRdb itself ran the 3' RACE reads through MiXCR, one entry per CDR3 protein. The sample holds some 38,000 distinct CDR3 sequences, about 7% seen once. The material was CD45RA+ CD4+ T cells from PBMCs, pooled from several time points, obtained from a donor given antiretroviral therapy, either interrupted or continuous. All receptors derive from a pool of human donors with HIV. Both conserved end residues are trimmed from each CDR3.

v_call: TRBV7-8; j_call: TRBJ1-4; cdr3_aa: ASAAGPRQKLF
v_call: TRBV4-2; j_call: TRBJ2-3; cdr3_aa: ASSVDRVQGDTQY
v_call: TRBV10-3; j_call: TRBJ2-1; cdr3_aa: AISGGRALGEQF
v_call: TRBV12-3/TRBV12-4; j_call: TRBJ2-2; cdr3_aa: ASSLRLFKDTGELF
v_call: TRBV7-9; j_call: TRBJ2-1; cdr3_aa: ASSSIAGGPSEQF
v_call: TRBV28; j_call: TRBJ2-4; cdr3_aa: ASTPRGNQAKNIQY
v_call: TRBV29-1; j_call: TRBJ1-1; cdr3_aa: SPQGPEGTEAF
v_call: TRBV6-6; j_call: TRBJ1-5; cdr3_aa: ASGSGGLLGNQPQH
v_call: TRBV12-3/TRBV12-4; j_call: TRBJ2-5; cdr3_aa: ASSPRGAFREETQY
v_call: TRBV2; j_call: TRBJ2-5; cdr3_aa: ASSDAINQDTQY
v_call: TRBV19; j_call: TRBJ1-1; cdr3_aa: ASRSGGANTEAF
v_call: TRBV28; j_call: TRBJ1-5; cdr3_aa: AASNQPQH
v_call: TRBV6-2/TRBV6-3; j_call: TRBJ2-7; cdr3_aa: ASTGTGTGRHEQY
v_call: TRBV5-4; j_call: TRBJ2-2; cdr3_aa: ASSHRGLDTGELF
v_call: TRBV7-2; j_call: TRBJ2-1; cdr3_aa: ASSLGRTGKGHEQF
v_call: TRBV7-2; j_call: TRBJ2-7; cdr3_aa: ASSLVGQGEISSYEQY
v_call: TRBV7-2; j_call: TRBJ1-6; cdr3_aa: ASSYGLISPLH
v_call: TRBV29-1; j_call: TRBJ2-7; cdr3_aa: SARGVYEQY
v_call: TRBV12-3/TRBV12-4; j_call: TRBJ1-4; cdr3_aa: ASSLYSTGGEKLF
v_call: TRBV11-1; j_call: TRBJ1-1; cdr3_aa: ASSLVGGEAF
v_call: TRBV6-2/TRBV6-3; j_call: TRBJ2-5; cdr3_aa: ASSRSRAGSWEETQY
v_call: TRBV15; j_call: TRBJ2-3; cdr3_aa: ATSTRRGGATDTQY
v_call: TRBV28; j_call: TRBJ2-3; cdr3_aa: ASSGISQY